Shown below are 24 T cell receptor beta chains from a single sample sequenced in a study of cytomegalovirus exposure and HLA in healthy donors (dated by TCRdb to about 2017). Library generation was performed with the immunoSEQ multiplex PCR assay. TCRdb obtained this table from immuneACCESS and retained in-frame rearrangements with V and J assigned. These tables miss some clones; where compared with another copy, unresolved V genes account for less than half of the shortfall, and the remainder is unexplained. The table for this sample lists 250,000 to 400,000 clones; roughly nine tenths of them were counted only once. Together, the top ten hold 1.2% of the sample. Input material: PBMCs. Receptors originate from a woman in her twenties or thirties in good health and CMV-seropositive.

V usage is TRBV4-3 and J usage is TRBJ2-7; D is ambiguous. The CDR3 runs 16 residues. The germline CDR1 and CDR2 sequences are LGHNA and YSLEER. V was clipped by 1 base and J by 0 bases, with 13 bases between them. DNA for the CDR3: TGCGCCAGCAGCCAAGCCCCCCCCGCTAGCTCCTACGAGCAGTACTTC. Encoded protein: CASSQAPPASSYEQYF.

The chain employs TRBV9 and TRBJ2-7; D remains ambiguous. This CDR3 comprises 12 residues. From germline, CDR1 is SGDLS and CDR2 YYNGEE. V lost 3 bases, J lost 6 bases, and 10 bases lay in between. The chain's CDR3 is CASSGPSGEQYF. CDR3 sequence (DNA): TGTGCCAGCAGCGGCCCATCTGGCGAGCAGTACTTC.

The chain recombines TRBV30 with TRBJ2-2; no clear D. Looked up from germline, CDR1 is GTSNPN and CDR2 is SVGIG (reference sequence). This CDR3 contains 15 residues. Trimming pared 4 bases from V and 7 bases from J, leaving 19 bases between. The CDR3 is CAWTPVIPVGGELFF. DNA of the CDR3: TGTGCCTGGACCCCTGTTATCCCGGTCGGCGGGGAGCTGTTTTTT.

This clone was detected only once. The chain recombines TRBV13 with TRBJ2-3, with 10 bases matching TRBD2. The CDR3 is made up of 15 amino acids. The ends lost 4 bases at V and 3 bases at J; junction bases unmatched: 4. Germline CDR1 reads PRHDT; CDR2 reads FYEKMQ (reference sequence). The CDR3 nucleotides are TGTGCCAGCAGCTCCTGGACTAGCGGAACAGATACGCAGTATTTT. Its protein is CASSSWTSGTDTQYF.

The V gene is TRBV4-1, the J gene TRBJ1-5; D unclear. This CDR3 has 15 amino acids. Trimming cost V 0 bases and J 5 bases, with 11 bases left between them. The germline CDR1 and CDR2 sequences are MGHRA and YSYEKL. The CDR3 spells CASSQDGSGYQPQHF. In DNA form, the CDR3 reads TGCGCCAGCAGCCAAGATGGGTCGGGGTATCAGCCCCAGCATTTT.

V gene TRBV30 combines with J gene TRBJ1-2, with TRBD1 matching 8 bases. The germline V gene encodes CDR1 GTSNPN and CDR2 SVGIG (reference sequence). Losses at the gene ends were 6 bases for V and 8 bases for J; bases not matched to a gene: 14. CDR3 length: 14 amino acids. CDR3 nucleotide sequence: TGTGCCTGCGGGACAGGCCAGTTTGGGAACGGCTACACCTTC. Protein sequence: CACGTGQFGNGYTF.

The chain uses TRBV7-9 and TRBJ1-2; D is ambiguous. Between the trimmed V and J ends, which lost 0 bases and 6 bases, there was a span of 8 bases. The CDR3 spans 13 residues. The germline CDR1 and CDR2 sequences are SEHNR and FQNEAQ (reference sequence). The CDR3 sequence: CASSLAGSDGYTF. CDR3 DNA sequence: TGTGCCAGCAGCTTAGCGGGCAGTGATGGCTACACCTTC.

The chain combines TRBV27 with TRBJ2-3; D perhaps matches TRBD1 (5 bases). This CDR3 region has 13 residues. The V and J ends lost 2 bases and 5 bases respectively, with 8 bases between them. Germline values: CDR1 MNHEY, CDR2 SMNVEV (reference sequence). The CDR3 protein is CASSLRGIDTQYF. CDR3 DNA sequence: TGTGCCAGCAGTTTAAGGGGAATAGATACGCAGTATTTT.

The chain links TRBV4-2 to TRBJ1-2; 8 nucleotides agree with TRBD1. This CDR3 is 13 amino acids long. Germline V gene data show CDR1 as LGHNA and CDR2 as YNFKEQ. V was clipped by 4 bases and J by 8 bases; unmatched bases: 6. CDR3 in DNA: TGTGCCAGCAGCCGAGACTCAGGGGGCGGCTACACCTTC. It is translated as CASSRDSGGGYTF.

A note on this clone: At one of its ends the junction is not consistent with the germline gene, which may arise from a read error. The chain uses TRBV11-2 and TRBJ1-4, with 9 nucleotides matching TRBD1. This CDR3 comprises 14 residues. Looked up from germline, CDR1 is SGHAT and CDR2 is FQNNGV. CDR3 region: CASSVDRGFEKLFF. CDR3 DNA: TGTGCCAGCAGCGTAGACAGGGGGTTTGAAAAACTGTTTTTT.

With respect to this clone: Relative to the germline gene, one junction end is altered; a read error may explain this. The genes are TRBV13 and TRBJ2-2; 9 bases are a match to TRBD1. The CDR3 extends over 15 amino acids. The germline CDR1 and CDR2 sequences are PRHDT and FYEKMQ (reference sequence). The CDR3 DNA is TGTGCCAGCAGCACCGGGACAGGGAACGCCGGGGAGCTGTTTTTT. It encodes CASSTGTGNAGELFF. Drawing the rest from reference TRBV13 and TRBJ2-2, the complete variable domain is AAGVIQSPRHLIKEKRETATLKCYPIPRHDTVYWYQQGPGQDPQFLISFYEKMQSDKGSIPDRFSAQQFSDYHSELNMSSLELGDSALYFCASSTGTGNAGELFFGEGSRLTVL.

This rearrangement joins TRBV7-9 to TRBJ2-3, with TRBD1 as a possible D gene (5 bases). The CDR3 loop spans 11 amino acids. Trimming removed 5 bases at V and 8 bases at J, with 8 bases between. Germline lookup yields CDR1 SEHNR and CDR2 FQNEAQ (reference sequence). Here the CDR3 reads CASSLGVTQYF. The CDR3 region has the DNA TGTGCCAGCAGCCTAGGGGTTACGCAGTATTTT. Variable domain in full (rest from reference TRBV7-9 and TRBJ2-3): DTGVSQNPRHKITKRGQNVTFRCDPISEHNRLYWYRQTLGQGPEFLTYFQNEAQLEKSRLLSDRFSAERPKGSFSTLEIQRTEQGDSAMYLCASSLGVTQYFGPGTRLTVL.

J is TRBJ2-3 and V is TRBV30, with a possible D match to TRBD1 (5 bases). Germline lookup yields CDR1 GTSNPN and CDR2 SVGIG (reference sequence). Trimming stripped 1 base from V and 5 bases from J, with 10 bases between. The CDR3 runs 13 residues. The CDR3 DNA follows: TGTGCCTGGAGTGCAGGGTTTCAAGATACGCAGTATTTT. Protein sequence: CAWSAGFQDTQYF.

In nucleotides, the CDR3 is TGTGCCAGCAGGGAGCCCGGAGGGAGTCAGCCCCAGCATTTT. This translates into CASREPGGSQPQHF. This sequence joins TRBV6-1 and TRBJ1-5; D is unclear. Trimming left V 6 bases short and J 6 bases short, with 15 bases between. Germline CDR1 reads MNHNS; CDR2 reads SASEGT. This CDR3 region has 14 residues.

This clone was counted a single time. This chain joins TRBV4-1 and TRBJ2-7, with 8 bases identical to TRBD1. Trimming removed 2 bases from V and 5 bases from J; junction bases left unmatched: 8. The germline V gene encodes CDR1 MGHRA and CDR2 YSYEKL. This CDR3 has 15 amino acids. CDR3 in DNA: TGCGCCAGCAGCCAACCGGGGACAGGTTCCCACGAGCAGTACTTC. This encodes CASSQPGTGSHEQYF.

The rearrangement links TRBV28 to TRBJ2-6, with 8 positions matching TRBD2. The ends lost 7 bases at V and 0 bases at J; junction bases unmatched: 14. This CDR3 spans 19 amino acids. Germline V gives CDR1 MDHEN, CDR2 SYDVKM. CDR3 in amino acids: CASIGPLGSGNSGANVLTF. In DNA form, the CDR3 reads TGTGCCAGCATCGGCCCTCTGGGTAGCGGGAACTCTGGGGCCAACGTCCTGACTTTC.

J is TRBJ2-1 and V is TRBV27, with 7 bases lining up with TRBD2. The germline gives CDR1 MNHEY, CDR2 SMNVEV (reference sequence). There are 14 residues in the CDR3. J gave up 7 bases and V 6 bases, and 9 bases lay outside the gene matches. CDR3 in amino acids: CASRIAGRVNEQFF. The CDR3 DNA reads TGTGCCAGCAGAATAGCGGGTAGGGTGAATGAGCAGTTCTTC.

This rearrangement joins TRBV11-2 to TRBJ2-1, with TRBD1 identical over 11 bases. The germline gives CDR1 SGHAT, CDR2 FQNNGV. The CDR3 loop spans 14 amino acids. V lost 5 bases and J lost 10; bases outside the gene matches: 7. The CDR3 sequence: CASSQRTGGPEQFF. The CDR3 region has the DNA TGTGCCAGCAGCCAACGGACAGGGGGCCCCGAGCAGTTCTTC. The full variable domain, completed using reference TRBV11-2 and TRBJ2-1, is EAGVAQSPRYKIIEKRQSVAFWCNPISGHATLYWYQQILGQGPKLLIQFQNNGVVDDSQLPKDRFSAERLKGVDSTLKIQPAKLEDSAVYLCASSQRTGGPEQFFGPGTRLTVL.

The chain's CDR3 is CASSLGRAVAYGYTF. For the CDR3, the DNA is TGCGCCAGCAGCTTGGGGAGGGCCGTCGCCTATGGCTACACCTTC. The chain carries TRBV5-1 and TRBJ1-2; D unclear. The germline gives CDR1 SGHRS, CDR2 YFSETQ. This CDR3 is 15 amino acids long. V shed 0 bases and J shed 4 bases, with 13 bases lying between them.

This chain connects TRBV27 to TRBJ2-3; no clear D gene. The CDR3 totals 14 residues. Germline V gene data show CDR1 as MNHEY and CDR2 as SMNVEV (reference sequence). Trimming took off 3 bases at V and 7 bases at J, with 14 bases between the two ends. For the CDR3, the DNA is TGTGCCAGCAGTTTTGGGAACCCCGTCAATACGCAGTATTTT. Translating it yields CASSFGNPVNTQYF.

As concerns this clone: Distinct nucleotide sequences in the sample also encode this CDR3. The genes are TRBV13 and TRBJ1-1; no clear D. The germline V gene has CDR1 PRHDT and CDR2 FYEKMQ (reference sequence). Trimming cost V 0 bases and J 5 bases, with 4 bases left between them. The CDR3 runs to 12 residues. CDR3 sequence: CASSLGRTEAFF. CDR3 coding DNA: TGTGCCAGCAGCTTAGGGCGTACTGAAGCTTTCTTT.

The rearrangement links TRBV6-5 to TRBJ2-7; no firm D call. The CDR3 is made up of 11 amino acids. V shed 8 bases and J shed 4 bases, with 9 bases lying between them. Germline V gives CDR1 MNHEY, CDR2 SVGAGI. CDR3 amino acids: CASGPTYEQYF. The CDR3 nucleotides are TGTGCCAGCGGGCCAACATACGAGCAGTACTTC.

This clone has just a few counts. The DNA of the CDR3 is TGCAGCGTTGAAAGGCAGAACTATGGCTACACCTTC. This encodes CSVERQNYGYTF. The chain recombines TRBV29-1 with TRBJ1-2; no reliable D call. V was pared by 2 bases and J by 2 bases, with 6 bases between. Germline CDR1 reads SQVTM; CDR2 reads ANQGSEA. This CDR3 has 12 amino acids.

The rearrangement joins TRBV5-4 to TRBJ2-7; a possible D gene is TRBD2 (5 bases). Per the germline V gene, CDR1 is SGHNT and CDR2 is YYREEE (reference sequence). The ends were cut back, 0 bases at V and 2 bases at J, with 9 bases in the middle. This CDR3 contains 14 residues. The CDR3 is CASSLATGTYEQYF. The CDR3 bases are TGTGCCAGCAGCTTGGCGACGGGGACCTACGAGCAGTACTTC. Variable domain in full (rest from reference TRBV5-4 and TRBJ2-7): ETGVTQSPTHLIKTRGQQVTLRCSSQSGHNTVSWYQQALGQGPQFIFQYYREEENGRGNFPPRFSGLQFPNYSSELNVNALELDDSALYLCASSLATGTYEQYFGPGTRLTVT.